The rows below give T cell receptor beta chains drawn from one sample of a study of human T cells and chemical hapten exposure. MiXCR, applied by TCRdb to the RACE reads, yields one record per CDR3 protein. The repertoire includes roughly 81,000 distinct CDR3 sequences, 7.5% to 9.5% of them detected once, and roughly 2.6% sits in the top ten. The specimen comprised whole blood, sampled in connection with sensitization to the hapten diphenylcyclopropenone (DPC). These receptor sequences come from a man in his forties with alopecia areata. Some clones in this sample may be carry-over from other donors' samples. Each CDR3 is given with its conserved first and last residue. A D gene is named only where the DNA matches it firmly. The listing skips clone size in some rows; elsewhere it reads once, few, many or a size class.

>NA|TRBV29-1|NA|TRBJ2-5
TGCAGCGTTGAAGTTTTTCAACCTGGGGAGACCCAGTACTTC
CSVEVFQPGETQYF
>many|TRBV29-1|NA|TRBJ1-3
TGCAGCGTTCGCTCTGGAAACACCATATATTTT
CSVRSGNTIYF
>NA|TRBV6-6|TRBD1|TRBJ2-3
TGTGCCAGCAGCCAAACAGGGGCTAGCACAGATACGCAGTATTTT
CASSQTGASTDTQYF
>many|TRBV5-6|TRBD1|TRBJ1-1
TGTGCCAGCAGCCTTACGGACAGGGGGCAAGCTGAAGCTTTCTTT
CASSLTDRGQAEAFF
>NA|TRBV7-8|TRBD1|TRBJ1-1
TGTGCCAGCAGCTTAGAGACAGGGCGCATGAACACTGAAGCTTTCTTT
CASSLETGRMNTEAFF
>NA|TRBV9|TRBD1|TRBJ1-6
TGTGCCAGCAGCCAGGACAGGGCTAGAAATTCACCCCTCCACTTT
CASSQDRARNSPLHF
>NA|TRBV20-1|NA|TRBJ2-7
TGCAGCAGCCGCCAGCCGCCGTTCTACGAGCAGTACTTC
CSSRQPPFYEQYF
>many|TRBV6-1|NA|TRBJ1-1
TGTGCCAGCAGTGGGGGGGGGTACACTGAAGCTTTCTTT
CASSGGGYTEAFF
>many|TRBV6-2/TRBV6-3|NA|TRBJ2-1
TGTGCCAGCAGTTACCCCCCGGTTTCTCATCCCCTCAATGAGCAGTTCTTC
CASSYPPVSHPLNEQFF
>NA|TRBV7-8|NA|TRBJ2-5
TGTGCCAGCAGCTCTCGGACCGGAGGGGGGACCCAGTACTTC
CASSSRTGGGTQYF
>many|TRBV10-3|TRBD1|TRBJ2-5
TGTGCCATCACCTGGGACAGAGAAGAGACCCAGTACTTC
CAITWDREETQYF
>NA|TRBV7-9|NA|TRBJ2-1
TGTGCCAAGCGACAGCTCGCTTCGAACAATGAGCAGTTCTTC
CAKRQLASNNEQFF
>few|TRBV6-5|TRBD1|TRBJ1-2
TGTGCCAGCAGTCTACGACAGGGTTGGCCCCTCGATGGCTACACCTTC
CASSLRQGWPLDGYTF
>NA|TRBV12-3/TRBV12-4|NA|TRBJ2-2
TGTGCCAGCAGTCAGCGCCCCAACCCCGGGGAGCTGTTTTTT
CASSQRPNPGELFF
>many|TRBV5-4|TRBD1|TRBJ1-1
TGTGCCAGCCTAAGACAGGGGAACACTGAAGCTTTCTTT
CASLRQGNTEAFF
>few|TRBV19|TRBD1|TRBJ1-2
TGTGCCAGTAGTATTACAGGGGGTAATAACTATGGCTACACCTTC
CASSITGGNNYGYTF
>many|TRBV3-1|NA|TRBJ2-7
TGTGCCAGCAGCCAGGTCTCCTACGAGCAGTACTTC
CASSQVSYEQYF
>many|TRBV4-1|TRBD1|TRBJ1-3
TGCGCCAGCAGCCAAGTTTATTCAGGGGGAGAATCTGGAAACACCATATATTTT
CASSQVYSGGESGNTIYF
>many|TRBV12-3/TRBV12-4|NA|TRBJ2-1
TGTGCCAGCAGTTTATCCCAAACGCTGGAAAAAGTAGACAATGAGCAGTTCTTC
CASSLSQTLEKVDNEQFF
>many|TRBV6-5|NA|TRBJ1-6
TGTGCCAGCAGTCCCAAAGTAAAACGCCTCCACTTT
CASSPKVKRLHF
>NA|TRBV7-9|NA|TRBJ2-1
TGTGCCAGCAGCCTATATAGCGAACCGCCCTACAATGAGCAGTTCTTC
CASSLYSEPPYNEQFF
>many|TRBV7-9|NA|TRBJ1-1
TGTGCCAGCAGCGAGAACACTGAAGCTTTCTTT
CASSENTEAFF
>many|TRBV29-1|TRBD2|TRBJ2-5
TGCAGCGTTGTGGGGACTAGCGGGGCCCAAGAGACCCAGTACTTC
CSVVGTSGAQETQYF
>few|TRBV11-2|NA|TRBJ2-1
TGTGCCAGCAGCTCAGACGACAGCAATGAGCAGTTCTTC
CASSSDDSNEQFF
>NA|TRBV28|TRBD2|TRBJ2-1
TGTGCCAGCAGTCCAGCCGGGACTAGCGAGTGGAATGAGCAGTTCTTC
CASSPAGTSEWNEQFF
>few|TRBV12-3/TRBV12-4|TRBD2|TRBJ2-1
TGTGCCAGCAGCGGCGGACTAGCGGGACTGTATGAGCAGTTCTTC
CASSGGLAGLYEQFF
>NA|TRBV10-3|NA|TRBJ2-3
TGTGCCATCAGTGAGAAGAGTAGCGGAGGCACAGATACGCAGTATTTT
CAISEKSSGGTDTQYF
>NA|TRBV12-3/TRBV12-4|NA|TRBJ1-3
TGTGCCAGCAGTGATACTGATCCCTCTGGAAACACCATATATTTT
CASSDTDPSGNTIYF
>NA|TRBV5-1|NA|TRBJ2-3
TGCGCCAGCAGCTTGGAGTCGGAGGGGGGCACGCAGTATTTT
CASSLESEGGTQYF
>NA|TRBV7-2|NA|TRBJ2-1
TGTGCCAGCAGCTCTTTCGATGAGCAGTTCTTC
CASSSFDEQFF
>few|TRBV7-4|NA|TRBJ1-1
TGTGCCAGCAGCTTAGTCTTACAGGGATGGAGGAACACTGAAGCTTTCTTT
CASSLVLQGWRNTEAFF
>NA|TRBV7-2|TRBD1|TRBJ1-5
TGTGCCAGCAGCCGGGACAGGGGAGGCCAGCCCCAGCATTTT
CASSRDRGGQPQHF
>few|TRBV11-2|TRBD1|TRBJ2-6
TGTGCCAGCAGCCAAGGACGTACAGGGGCCTCTGGGGCCAACGTCCTGACTTTC
CASSQGRTGASGANVLTF
>NA|TRBV11-2|NA|TRBJ2-1
TGTGCCAGCAGCTTCGAGGTACATAATGAGCAGTTCTTC
CASSFEVHNEQFF
>few|TRBV29-1|TRBD1|TRBJ2-7
TGCAGCGTGGGTAGACAGGGGCTATCCTACGAGCAGTACTTC
CSVGRQGLSYEQYF
>few|TRBV5-1|NA|TRBJ2-3
TGCGCCAGCAGCTTGGTTTTTAGCGGAGGGGAGGATACGCAGTATTTT
CASSLVFSGGEDTQYF
>few|TRBV27|TRBD1|TRBJ2-1
TGTGCCAGCAGCCGGGACAGGGTTAACAATGAGCAGTTCTTC
CASSRDRVNNEQFF
>NA|TRBV10-3|NA|TRBJ2-5
TGTGCCATCGGGGGCCGGGTCAGGGAAGAGACCCAGTACTTC
CAIGGRVREETQYF
>many|TRBV28|NA|TRBJ1-1
TGTGCCAGCAGTCCCAGGACGGAGTTGAACACTGAAGCTTTCTTT
CASSPRTELNTEAFF
>many|TRBV7-2|TRBD2|TRBJ2-7
TGTGCCAGCAGACCGCCGGGACTAGGATTGAACGAGCAGTACTTC
CASRPPGLGLNEQYF
>NA|TRBV29-1|NA|TRBJ1-1
TGCAGCGTTACGCGGGCCACTGAAGCTTTCTTT
CSVTRATEAFF
>NA|TRBV6-6|NA|TRBJ2-3
TGTGCCAGCAGCCGACCCCGGGACCCCATCACGCAGTATTTT
CASSRPRDPITQYF
>few|TRBV18|NA|TRBJ2-6
TGTGCCAGCTCTCCAAGGAGCGGGTACTCTGGGGCCAACGTCCTGACTTTC
CASSPRSGYSGANVLTF
>many|TRBV6-5|NA|TRBJ1-6
TGTGCCAGCAGCGATCGTCTCTATAATTCACCCCTCCACTTT
CASSDRLYNSPLHF
>NA|TRBV5-1|TRBD2|TRBJ2-7
TGCGCCAGCAGCTTGGTCCTAGCGGGAGCGGGGGAGGAGTACTTC
CASSLVLAGAGEEYF
>NA|TRBV12-3/TRBV12-4|NA|TRBJ1-6
TGTGCCAGCAGCTCCACCGGGTTTTCACCCCTCCACTTT
CASSSTGFSPLHF
>many|TRBV29-1|NA|TRBJ2-5
TGCAGCGTTGGGCTCTACCAAGAGACCCAGTACTTC
CSVGLYQETQYF
>many|TRBV18|NA|TRBJ1-4
TGTGCCAGCTCACCACTGACAGGTGCAACTAATGAAAAACTGTTTTTT
CASSPLTGATNEKLFF
>NA|TRBV9|NA|TRBJ1-3
TGTGCCAGCAGCGTATGGGATACGGGTCTCAGTGGAAACACCATATATTTT
CASSVWDTGLSGNTIYF
>NA|TRBV27|TRBD2|TRBJ2-5
TGTGCCAGCAGTCCCTTGACTAGCGGGCAAGAGACCCAGTACTTC
CASSPLTSGQETQYF
>few|TRBV7-9|NA|TRBJ1-4
TGTGCCAGCAGCTTAAATTTAGCCTCGCACGAAAAACTGTTTTTT
CASSLNLASHEKLFF